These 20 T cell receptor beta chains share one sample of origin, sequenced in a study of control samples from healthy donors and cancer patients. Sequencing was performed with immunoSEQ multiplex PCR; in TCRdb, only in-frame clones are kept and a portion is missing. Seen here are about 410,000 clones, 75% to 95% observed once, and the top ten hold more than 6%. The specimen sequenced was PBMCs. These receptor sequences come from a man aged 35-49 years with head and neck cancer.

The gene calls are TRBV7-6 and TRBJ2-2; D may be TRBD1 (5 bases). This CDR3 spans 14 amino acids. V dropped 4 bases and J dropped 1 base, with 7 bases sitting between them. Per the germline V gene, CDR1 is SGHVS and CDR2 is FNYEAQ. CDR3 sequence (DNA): TGTGCCAGCAGCTCTCAGGGGAACACCGGGGAGCTGTTTTTT. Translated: CASSSQGNTGELFF.

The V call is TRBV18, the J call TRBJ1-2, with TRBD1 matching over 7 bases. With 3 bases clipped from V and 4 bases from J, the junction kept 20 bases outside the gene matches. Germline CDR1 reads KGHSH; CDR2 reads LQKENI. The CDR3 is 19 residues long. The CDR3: CASSPGSLLRDSEVYGYTF. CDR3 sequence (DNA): TGTGCCAGCTCACCTGGATCTCTACTCCGGGACAGCGAAGTCTATGGCTACACCTTC.

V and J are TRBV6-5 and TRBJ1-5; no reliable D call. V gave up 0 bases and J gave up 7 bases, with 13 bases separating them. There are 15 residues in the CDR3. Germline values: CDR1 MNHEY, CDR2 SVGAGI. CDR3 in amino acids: CASSYSVGGNQPQHF. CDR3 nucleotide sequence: TGTGCCAGCAGTTACTCGGTAGGTGGAAACCAGCCCCAGCATTTT.

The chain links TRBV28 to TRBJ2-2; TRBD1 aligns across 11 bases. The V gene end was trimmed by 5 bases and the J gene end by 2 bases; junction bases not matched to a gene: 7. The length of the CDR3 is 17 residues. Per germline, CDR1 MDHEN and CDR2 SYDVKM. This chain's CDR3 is CASSNPDRGRNTGELFF. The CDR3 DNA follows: TGTGCCAGCAGTAACCCGGACAGGGGGCGAAACACCGGGGAGCTGTTTTTT.

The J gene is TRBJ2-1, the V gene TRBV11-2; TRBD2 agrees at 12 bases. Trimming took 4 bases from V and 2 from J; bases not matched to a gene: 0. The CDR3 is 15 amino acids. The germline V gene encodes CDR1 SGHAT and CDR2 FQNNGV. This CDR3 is CASSWTSGTYNEQFF. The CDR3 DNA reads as TGTGCCAGCAGCTGGACTAGCGGGACCTACAATGAGCAGTTCTTC.

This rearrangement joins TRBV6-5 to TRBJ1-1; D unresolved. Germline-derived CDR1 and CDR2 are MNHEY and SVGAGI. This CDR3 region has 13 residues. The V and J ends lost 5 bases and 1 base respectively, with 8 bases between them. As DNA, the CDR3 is TGTGCCAGCAGTACCGGGAGGAACACTGAAGCTTTCTTT. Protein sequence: CASSTGRNTEAFF.

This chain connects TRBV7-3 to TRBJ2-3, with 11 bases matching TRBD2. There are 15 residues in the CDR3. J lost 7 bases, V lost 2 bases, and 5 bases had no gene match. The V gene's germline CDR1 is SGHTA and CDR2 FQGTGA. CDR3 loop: CASSLGTSGSHTQYF. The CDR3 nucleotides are TGTGCCAGCAGCTTAGGGACTAGCGGTTCTCATACGCAGTATTTT.

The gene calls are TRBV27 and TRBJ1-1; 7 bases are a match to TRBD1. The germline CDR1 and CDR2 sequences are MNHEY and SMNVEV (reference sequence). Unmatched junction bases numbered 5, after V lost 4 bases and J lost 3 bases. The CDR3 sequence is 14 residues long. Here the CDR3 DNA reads TGTGCCAGCAGTTCCCCCGGGACAGACACTGAAGCTTTCTTT. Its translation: CASSSPGTDTEAFF.

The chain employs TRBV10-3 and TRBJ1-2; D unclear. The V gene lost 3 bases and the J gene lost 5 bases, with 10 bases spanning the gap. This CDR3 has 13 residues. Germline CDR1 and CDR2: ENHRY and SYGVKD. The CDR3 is CAISDTEGYGYTF. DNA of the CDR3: TGTGCCATCAGTGATACAGAAGGATATGGCTACACCTTC.

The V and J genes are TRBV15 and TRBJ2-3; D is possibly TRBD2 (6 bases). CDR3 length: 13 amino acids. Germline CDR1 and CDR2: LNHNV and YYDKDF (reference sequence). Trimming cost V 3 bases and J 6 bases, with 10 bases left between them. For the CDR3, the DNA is TGTGCCACCAGCAGTTTAGCGGTTGATACGCAGTATTTT. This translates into CATSSLAVDTQYF.

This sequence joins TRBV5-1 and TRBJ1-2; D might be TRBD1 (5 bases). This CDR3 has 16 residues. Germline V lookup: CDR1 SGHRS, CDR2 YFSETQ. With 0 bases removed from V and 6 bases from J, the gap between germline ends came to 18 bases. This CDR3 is CASSLVGDPPIDGYTF. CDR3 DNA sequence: TGCGCCAGCAGCTTGGTAGGGGACCCTCCTATTGATGGCTACACCTTC.

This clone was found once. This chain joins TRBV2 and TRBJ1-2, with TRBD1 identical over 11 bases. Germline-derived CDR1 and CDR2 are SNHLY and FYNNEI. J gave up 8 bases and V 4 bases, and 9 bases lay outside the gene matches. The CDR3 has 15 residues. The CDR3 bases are TGTGCCAGCAGTGGGACAGGGGGCGCCCCGGGAGGCTACACCTTC. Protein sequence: CASSGTGGAPGGYTF.

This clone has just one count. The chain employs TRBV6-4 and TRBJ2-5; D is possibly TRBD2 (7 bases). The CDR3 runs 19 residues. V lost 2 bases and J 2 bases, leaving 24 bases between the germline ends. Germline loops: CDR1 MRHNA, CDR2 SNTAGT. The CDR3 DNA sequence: TGTGCCAGCAGTGACGCCGATAGGGGGGGGACCATATTACAAGAGACCCAGTACTTC. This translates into CASSDADRGGTILQETQYF.

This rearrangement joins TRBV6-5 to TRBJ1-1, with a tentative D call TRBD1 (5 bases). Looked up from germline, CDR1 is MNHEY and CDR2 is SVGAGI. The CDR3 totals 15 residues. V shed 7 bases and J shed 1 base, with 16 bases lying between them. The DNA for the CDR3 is TGTGCCAGCACATTAGGGGCGGGCGCGAACACTGAAGCTTTCTTT. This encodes CASTLGAGANTEAFF.

The CDR3 nucleotides are TGTGCCAGCAGCGTAGCCCGGGAGAGGTCCTACAATGAGCAGTTCTTC. Amino acid sequence: CASSVARERSYNEQFF. This chain uses TRBV9 with TRBJ2-1; D possibly corresponds to TRBD2 (6 bases). V lost 0 bases to trimming and J lost 1 base, with 11 bases between them. CDR3 length: 16 residues. Germline V gene sequence: CDR1 SGDLS, CDR2 YYNGEE.

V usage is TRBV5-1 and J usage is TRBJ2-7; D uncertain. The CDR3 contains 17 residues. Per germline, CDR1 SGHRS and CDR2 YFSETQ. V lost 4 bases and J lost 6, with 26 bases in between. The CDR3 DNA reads TGCGCCAGCAGCCCCCAGGCTAACCCTACTTTGGCTCTCGAGCAGTACTTC. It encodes CASSPQANPTLALEQYF.

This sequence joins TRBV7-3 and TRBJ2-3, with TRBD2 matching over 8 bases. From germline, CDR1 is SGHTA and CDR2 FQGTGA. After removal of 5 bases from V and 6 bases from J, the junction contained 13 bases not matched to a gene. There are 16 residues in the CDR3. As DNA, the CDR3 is TGTGCCAGCAGCGGAGCCGGGACTAGAAAGGGGGATACGCAGTATTTT. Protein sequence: CASSGAGTRKGDTQYF.

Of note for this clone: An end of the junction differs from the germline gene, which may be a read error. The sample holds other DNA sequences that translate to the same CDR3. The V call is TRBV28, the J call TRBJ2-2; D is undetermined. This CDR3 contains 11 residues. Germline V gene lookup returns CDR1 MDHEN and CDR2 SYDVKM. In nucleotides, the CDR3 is TGCGCCAGCCGAAGGACCGGGGAGCTGTTTTTT. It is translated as CASRRTGELFF.

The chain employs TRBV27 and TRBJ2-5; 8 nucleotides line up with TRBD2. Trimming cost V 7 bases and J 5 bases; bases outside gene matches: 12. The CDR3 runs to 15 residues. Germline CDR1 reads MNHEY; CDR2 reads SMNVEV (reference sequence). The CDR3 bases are TGTGCCAGCACCCTCCGCGCGGGGGGCGGGGAGACCCAGTACTTC. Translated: CASTLRAGGGETQYF.

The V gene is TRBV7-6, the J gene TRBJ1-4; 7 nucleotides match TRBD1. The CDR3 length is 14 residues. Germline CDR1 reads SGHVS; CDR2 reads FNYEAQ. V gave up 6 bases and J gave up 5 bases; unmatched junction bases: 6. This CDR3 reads CASSLDRTNEKLFF. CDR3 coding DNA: TGTGCCAGCAGTTTGGACAGGACAAATGAAAAACTGTTTTTT.